In its sample, the clone carrying this T cell receptor beta chain was seen many times. The read finishes 3 residues shy of the CDR3 end, and the germline J gene is used to complete it. Each donor provided roughly 5 to 8 ml of heparinized whole blood. The repertoire was sequenced with immunoSEQ multiplex PCR; TCRdb's copy has only in-frame clones and lacks some. In total the sample includes some 52,000 clones, none of them seen once. CDR3 length: 15 amino acids. Trimming cost V 10 bases and J 0 bases, with 18 bases left between them. Per germline, CDR1 LGHDT and CDR2 YNNKEL (reference sequence). The sample is drawn from a study of T cell clonality in common variable immunodeficiency.

The specimen was peripheral blood mononuclear cells. V usage is TRBV3-1 (or the pseudogene TRBV3-2) and J usage is TRBJ1-2, with D possibly TRBD1 on 6 matching bases. This TCR was recovered from a person between 18 and 70 years old in good health. The CDR3 is CATRGGLQTNYGYTF. The covered CDR3 bases are TGTGCCACCCGGGGGGGGCTCCAAACTAACTATGGC.